Following are 24 T cell receptor beta chains from one sample sequenced in a study of T cells in Graves' hyperthyroidism and ophthalmopathy. RNA transcripts gave rise to amplified TCR beta CDR3 regions. The HTBI primer set drove a first-round RT-PCR of the TCR CDR3. TCRdb itself ran the multiplex PCR reads through MiXCR, one entry per CDR3 protein. The table has almost 350,000 distinct CDR3 sequences, 15% to 20% seen once; the top ten hold 15% to 18%. The sample taken for sequencing was blood. These receptor sequences come from a woman between 35 and 50 years old with Graves' ophthalmopathy.

In its sample, this clonotype was seen many times. The V call is TRBV12-3 or TRBV12-4, the J call TRBJ1-1; possibly TRBD1 for D (5 bases). This CDR3 has 14 amino acids. V shed 4 bases and J shed 2 bases, with 11 bases lying between them. The CDR3 DNA reads as TGTGCCAGCAGTTGGGGGGGGGGAAACACTGAAGCTTTCTTT. Amino acid sequence: CASSWGGGNTEAFF.

This clonotype came up once. This may come from a read error, since a much larger clone is one base off. The chain joins TRBV20-1 to TRBJ2-5, with a weak D call TRBD1 (6 bases). Germline CDR1 and CDR2: DFQATT and SNEGSKA (reference sequence). The CDR3 sequence is 12 residues long. CDR3 in amino acids: CSVRRGSETQYF. The CDR3 nucleotides are TGCAGTGTTAGAAGGGGGTCAGAGACCCAGTACTTC.

This clonotype was counted only a few times. The V call is TRBV3-1, the J call TRBJ1-2; a possible D gene is TRBD1 (5 bases). The length of the CDR3 is 16 residues. In germline, CDR1 is LGHDT, CDR2 YNNKEL (reference sequence). Trimming left V 1 base short and J 5 bases short, with 17 bases between. The CDR3 reads CASSQVSGRASYGYTF. The CDR3 DNA reads as TGTGCCAGCAGCCAAGTCTCAGGCAGGGCTAGTTATGGCTACACCTTC.

This clonotype was seen repeatedly, ten times or more. The V gene is TRBV28, the J gene TRBJ2-4; 9 bases fit TRBD1. The V gene's germline CDR1 is MDHEN and CDR2 SYDVKM. CDR3 length equals 15 residues. J lost 4 bases, V lost 0 bases, and 1 base had no gene match. CDR3 sequence: CASSLWGTGKNIQYF. The DNA of the CDR3 is TGTGCCAGCAGTTTATGGGGGACAGGGAAAAACATTCAGTACTTC.

This clonotype came up many times. J is TRBJ1-5 and V is TRBV11-2; unclear D gene. Looked up from germline, CDR1 is SGHAT and CDR2 is FQNNGV. V was clipped by 0 bases and J by 6 bases, with 6 bases between them. The CDR3 is 13 amino acids. The CDR3 is CASSLDYRQPQHF. The CDR3 nucleotides read TGTGCCAGCAGCTTAGACTATCGTCAGCCCCAGCATTTT. The full variable domain, with the rest looked up from reference TRBV11-2 and TRBJ1-5, is EAGVAQSPRYKIIEKRQSVAFWCNPISGHATLYWYQQILGQGPKLLIQFQNNGVVDDSQLPKDRFSAERLKGVDSTLKIQPAKLEDSAVYLCASSLDYRQPQHFGDGTRLSIL.

The rearrangement links TRBV6-1 to TRBJ2-7; TRBD1 matches 9 bases. The ends lost 1 base at V and 2 bases at J; junction bases unmatched: 6. Germline V gives CDR1 MNHNS, CDR2 SASEGT. The CDR3 loop spans 16 amino acids. CDR3 DNA: TGTGCCAGCAGTGAAGGAACCGGGACAGGGCCCTACGAGCAGTACTTC. It is translated as CASSEGTGTGPYEQYF.

At least ten counts were recorded for this clonotype. This chain joins TRBV6-5 and TRBJ2-6; D is uncertain. The V end lost 2 bases, the J end lost 7 bases, and 9 bases lay between the germline ends. Germline values: CDR1 MNHEY, CDR2 SVGAGI. This CDR3 region has 14 residues. The CDR3 bases are TGTGCCAGCAGTTACGACCCTCGAGCCAACGTCCTGACTTTC. Protein: CASSYDPRANVLTF.

This clonotype was seen repeatedly, ten times or more. The CDR3 nucleotides read TGTGCCAGCAGTCTCAACCGGGGACTAACCCACTACGAGCAGTACTTC. It encodes CASSLNRGLTHYEQYF. The V call is TRBV28, the J call TRBJ2-7; TRBD2 matches at 7 bases. Germline V lookup: CDR1 MDHEN, CDR2 SYDVKM. The CDR3 sequence is 16 residues long. The trim removed 5 bases at V and 3 bases at J, leaving 13 bases unmatched.

This clonotype was observed many times. The CDR3 spells CASSHGHGYTF. The CDR3 DNA reads as TGTGCCAGCAGCCATGGACATGGCTACACCTTC. The J gene is TRBJ1-2, the V gene TRBV3-1; D remains unclear. The V end was cut by 3 bases, the J end by 6 bases, with 5 bases between. The CDR3 extends over 11 amino acids. Germline V gene data show CDR1 as LGHDT and CDR2 as YNNKEL (reference sequence).

The table lists this clonotype with many counts. The CDR3 nucleotides read TGTGCCATCAGTGAGTCGGGTAATCAGCCCCAGCATTTT. This gives the protein CAISESGNQPQHF. The chain carries TRBV10-3 and TRBJ1-5; unclear D gene. This CDR3 has 13 residues. The germline gives CDR1 ENHRY, CDR2 SYGVKD. The V end was cut by 0 bases, the J end by 4 bases, with 4 bases between.

J is TRBJ1-1 and V is TRBV6-1; 8 positions agree with TRBD1. The junction had 20 bases not matched to a gene; V was cut back by 2 bases and J by 6 bases. The germline V gene encodes CDR1 MNHNS and CDR2 SASEGT. This CDR3 has 19 residues. The CDR3 DNA is TGTGCCAGCAGTGAACGTGTGTCTGCCCGGACAGGGATATATGCTGAAGCTTTCTTT. This encodes CASSERVSARTGIYAEAFF.

This clonotype was seen once. This chain connects TRBV27 to TRBJ1-1; D remains ambiguous. The germline V gene has CDR1 MNHEY and CDR2 SMNVEV (reference sequence). V was trimmed by 6 bases and J by 1 base, leaving 15 bases between them. The length of the CDR3 is 15 residues. The CDR3 protein is CASRRGDQKNTEAFF. The CDR3 region has the DNA TGTGCCAGCAGACGCGGAGACCAGAAGAACACTGAAGCTTTCTTT.

This clonotype showed up many times. The genes are TRBV20-1 and TRBJ2-5, with unresolved D. Trimming cost V 6 bases and J 5 bases, with 13 bases left between them. Germline CDR1 and CDR2: DFQATT and SNEGSKA (reference sequence). The CDR3 consists of 12 residues. CDR3 bases: TGCAGTGCCCCGGCACAGTGGGAGACCCAGTACTTC. Amino acid sequence: CSAPAQWETQYF.

This clonotype has a count of ten or more. The J gene is TRBJ2-5, the V gene TRBV28; weak D call: TRBD2 (5 bases). Germline loops: CDR1 MDHEN, CDR2 SYDVKM. This CDR3 has 13 residues. Trimming pared 6 bases from V and 5 bases from J, leaving 13 bases between. DNA of the CDR3: TGTGCCAGCAGGACTGCGGGCCGGGAGACCCAGTACTTC. Encoded protein: CASRTAGRETQYF.

In the case of this clonotype: A much larger clone sits a single nucleotide away, making a read error possible. CDR3 coding DNA: TGCGCCAACAGTGAGTCGACCGGGGGCCCCTACGAGCAGTACTTC. Its protein product is CANSESTGGPYEQYF. The V call is TRBV10-2, the J call TRBJ2-7, with D tentatively TRBD1 or TRBD2 (6 bases each). CDR1 is WSHSY, CDR2 SAAADI, per germline. This CDR3 is built from 15 residues.

This clonotype was recorded many times. The chain joins TRBV5-1 to TRBJ1-5, with 7 bases fitting TRBD1. This CDR3 comprises 14 residues. CDR1 and CDR2 (germline): SGHRS, YFSETQ. J gave up 7 bases and V 2 bases, and 6 bases lay outside the gene matches. Here the CDR3 reads CASSFRTGGQPQHF. CDR3 DNA sequence: TGCGCCAGCAGCTTCCGGACAGGTGGGCAGCCCCAGCATTTT.

This clonotype was observed a handful of times. This rearrangement joins TRBV10-3 to TRBJ2-7; D unclear. The germline V and J ends were trimmed by 10 bases and 4 bases, with 11 bases remaining between them. The CDR3 spans 11 residues. From germline, CDR1 is ENHRY and CDR2 SYGVKD. Written as DNA, the CDR3 is TGTGCCACAAAGCAGGATTACGAGCAGTACTTC. As protein: CATKQDYEQYF.

This clonotype came up many times. CDR3 region: CASSLNRAGANVLTF. Written as DNA, the CDR3 is TGCGCCAGCAGCTTGAACAGGGCCGGGGCCAACGTCCTGACTTTC. The rearrangement uses TRBV5-1 and TRBJ2-6; a weak D match, TRBD1 (6 bases). V lost 1 base and J lost 4, with 9 bases in between. The CDR3 is 15 amino acids. Germline V CDR1 and CDR2: SGHRS, YFSETQ.

This clonotype was detected ten times or more. The V gene is TRBV24-1, the J gene TRBJ1-5; 9 positions agree with TRBD1. Per germline, CDR1 KGHDR and CDR2 SFDVKD. V was clipped by 3 bases and J by 6 bases; unmatched bases: 2. This CDR3 spans 14 amino acids. CDR3 protein: CATSDTDRGQPQHF. Here the CDR3 DNA reads TGTGCCACCAGTGATACGGACAGGGGTCAGCCCCAGCATTTT.

The V and J genes are TRBV29-1 and TRBJ1-1; 9 nucleotides agree with TRBD1. The junction had 2 bases not matched to a gene; V was cut back by 8 bases and J by 1 base. From germline, CDR1 is SQVTM and CDR2 ANQGSEA. The CDR3 is made up of 12 amino acids. The CDR3 loop is CSTGGPNTEAFF. CDR3 in DNA: TGCAGCACAGGGGGCCCGAACACTGAAGCTTTCTTT. Supplemented by reference TRBV29-1 and TRBJ1-1, the full variable domain reads SAVISQKPSRDICQRGTSLTIQCQVDSQVTMMFWYRQQPGQSLTLIATANQGSEATYESGFVIDKFPISRPNLTFSTLTVSNMSPEDSSIYLCSTGGPNTEAFFGQGTRLTVV.

This clonotype was found many times. The V call is TRBV3-1, the J call TRBJ2-2; D may be TRBD1 or TRBD2 (5 bases each). Germline values: CDR1 LGHDT, CDR2 YNNKEL (reference sequence). Trimming left V 4 bases short and J 4 bases short, with 28 bases between. This CDR3 comprises 20 residues. Here the CDR3 reads CASSLRTGTAANPLTGELFF. CDR3 DNA: TGTGCCAGCAGCCTCCGAACCGGGACGGCTGCAAATCCTCTCACCGGGGAGCTGTTTTTT.

This chain links TRBV30 with TRBJ1-2; unclear D gene. The germline V gene encodes CDR1 GTSNPN and CDR2 SVGIG (reference sequence). V lost 3 bases to trimming and J lost 6 bases, with 26 bases between them. The CDR3 totals 17 residues. The CDR3 sequence is CAWRVGFGLSTLHGYTF. The CDR3 DNA reads as TGTGCCTGGAGAGTCGGCTTCGGGCTGAGTACTCTTCATGGCTACACCTTC.

This clonotype occurred many times. The chain joins TRBV19 to TRBJ1-1, with 7 bases aligning to TRBD1. This CDR3 is built from 17 residues. V was clipped by 4 bases and J by 0 bases; unmatched bases: 11. The germline V gene has CDR1 LNHDA and CDR2 SQIVND (reference sequence). In nucleotides, the CDR3 is TGTGCCAGTAGTAATCCCGAGGAGGGGGCCCTGAACACTGAAGCTTTCTTT. As protein: CASSNPEEGALNTEAFF.

This clonotype has just a few counts. The junction departs from the called germline gene at one end, perhaps through a read error. The chain joins TRBV28 to TRBJ2-7; 9 positions match TRBD2. Germline V CDR1 and CDR2: MDHEN, SYDVKM. CDR3 length: 14 amino acids. The CDR3 loop is CASTRPGLAVKQSF. The DNA for the CDR3 is TGTGCCAGCACACGGCCGGGACTAGCTGTTAAGCAGTCCTTC.